Listed below are T cell receptor beta chains from one sample, sequenced in a study of blood T cell repertoires in COVID-19. Using immunoSEQ multiplex PCR, the repertoire was profiled, and TCRdb retains in-frame clones only, with some absent. This repertoire shows hundreds of thousands of clones, approximately 86% found once; its top ten account for 8% to 9%. The material sequenced was PBMCs or T cells enriched from blood (not recorded which). These receptors all stem from a woman aged 18-29 years who had recovered from COVID-19. CDR3s include the opening cysteine and the closing phenylalanine or tryptophan.

v_gene,CDR3aa
TRBV5-1,CASSLEAGAGGIQYF
TRBV4-3,CASSPHRGFSGYGYTF
TRBV7-9,CASSLETPGVHGYTF
TRBV29-1,CSVVGSWTVNGYTF
TRBV28,CASSYRGRTDTQYF
TRBV27,CASSRGPGLNEKLFF
TRBV19,CASSQTTGTNYGYTF
TRBV3-1/TRBV3-2,CASSQYTQGTGNTIYF
TRBV11-2,CASSSHLGQVYGYTF
TRBV28,CASSPWGDSGNTIYF
TRBV5-6,CASSLAGAHNQPQHF
TRBV27,CASSWTGHTYTEAFF
TRBV6-4,CASSEVPGAGELFF
TRBV7-3,CASSSSGDHTGELFF
TRBV7-9,CASSLGGSWNQPQHF
TRBV4-1,CASSQDRELAESPETQYF
TRBV6-4,CASSGQGGQPQHF
TRBV28,CASSPAYQQYF
TRBV7-2,CASSLAGRGALLNEQYF
TRBV28,CASSLKGAALYEQYF